This TCR beta chain stems from a study of Ad26.COV2.S vaccination and SARS-CoV-2 variants. As for treatment: over 15 received Ad26.COV2.S at low or high dose, single or two shots; roughly five received placebo; per-sample allocation not given. Material that was analyzed had been drawn on day 63 after the first vaccine or placebo injection. Clones were sequenced by immunoSEQ multiplex PCR, and TCRdb holds only the in-frame ones, with some missing. The sample includes about 440,000 clones, less than 95% seen only once; the top ten take under 4.5%. Germline V gene data show CDR1 as SGHTA and CDR2 as FQGNSA. The CDR3 spans 14 residues. After removal of 1 base from V and 7 bases from J, the junction contained 2 bases not matched to a gene.

This clonotype was obtained from a person between 18 and 59 years old who received the Ad26.COV2.S COVID-19 vaccine or a placebo. The chain employs TRBV7-2 and TRBJ1-5; 9 nucleotides line up with TRBD1. The specimen comprised peripheral blood, sampled in a trial of Ad26.COV2.S vaccine versus placebo. CDR3 in amino acids: CASSLDRGPQPQHF. The CDR3 bases are TGTGCCAGCAGCTTAGACAGGGGGCCCCAGCCCCAGCATTTT.